This TCR beta chain is from a study of shared clonotypes between healthy human individuals. Study at large: With ages of 18 to 49, the donors were two women and a few men.

The repertoire was sequenced with immunoSEQ multiplex PCR; TCRdb's copy has only in-frame clones and lacks some. The sample has about 520,000 clones, 81% seen once; the top ten hold roughly 13%. Material: PBMCs. The receptor was isolated from a woman aged 40 to 50 in good health. Some clones in this sample may be carry-over from other donors' samples.

The CDR3, as DNA: TGTGCCTGGAGGATCGACACGGACGTCTCCTACAATGAGCAGTTCTTC. Amino acids: CAWRIDTDVSYNEQFF. V is TRBV30 and J is TRBJ2-1; D gene unclear. Germline V gene data show CDR1 as GTSNPN and CDR2 as SVGIG (reference sequence). V lost 3 bases to trimming and J lost 0 bases, with 15 bases between them. The CDR3 runs to 16 residues.